This T cell receptor beta chain was captured by sequencing in a study of PD-1 blockade in classical Hodgkin lymphoma. Study-wide results and limits: CD4+ TCR diversity climbed significantly by C4D1, unlike CD8+ TCR diversity. For complete responders, baseline diversity was comparable to that of newly diagnosed patients.

Relapse after autologous stem cell transplantation occurred in every patient, and brentuximab vedotin exposure varied. Magnetic negative selection was used to purify CD4+ T cells from PBMCs that had been thawed. Sequenced by immunoSEQ multiplex PCR; TCRdb stores in-frame clones only, minus some. The top ten clones hold around 0.21% of a sample with about 35,000 clones, 75% to 95% of them seen once. CDR1 LNHDA and CDR2 SQIVND come from the germline V gene (reference sequence). V lost 4 bases to trimming and J lost 0 bases; unmatched junction nucleotides: 6. The CDR3 consists of 17 residues. With regard to this clone: The antigen remains unidentified.

The chain has TRBV19 and TRBJ2-5; 12 bases are a match to TRBD2. This clonotype originated in a human donor with classical Hodgkin lymphoma. The input for sequencing was CD4+ T cells from blood, taken at baseline. The CDR3 sequence: CASSSLAGGGYQETQYF. In DNA form, the CDR3 reads TGTGCCAGTAGTAGCCTAGCGGGAGGGGGTTACCAAGAGACCCAGTACTTC.